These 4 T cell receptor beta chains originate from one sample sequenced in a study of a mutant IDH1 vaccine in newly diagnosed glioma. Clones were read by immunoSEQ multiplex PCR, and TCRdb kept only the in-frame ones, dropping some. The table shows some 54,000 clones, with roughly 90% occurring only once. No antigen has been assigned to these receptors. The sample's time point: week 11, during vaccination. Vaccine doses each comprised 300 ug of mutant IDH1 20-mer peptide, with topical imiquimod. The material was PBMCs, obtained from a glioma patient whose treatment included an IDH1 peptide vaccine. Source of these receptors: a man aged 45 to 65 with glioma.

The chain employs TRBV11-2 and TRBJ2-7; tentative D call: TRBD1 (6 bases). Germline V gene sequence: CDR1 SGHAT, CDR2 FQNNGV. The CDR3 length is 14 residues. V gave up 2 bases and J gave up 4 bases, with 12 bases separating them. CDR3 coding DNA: TGTGCCAGCAGCTTACCAGGGGTGGGGTACGAGCAGTACTTC. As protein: CASSLPGVGYEQYF.

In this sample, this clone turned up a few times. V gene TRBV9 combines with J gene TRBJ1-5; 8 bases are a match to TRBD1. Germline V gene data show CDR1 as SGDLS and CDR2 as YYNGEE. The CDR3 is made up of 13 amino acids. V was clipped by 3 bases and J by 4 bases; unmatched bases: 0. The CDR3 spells CASSGDRNQPQHF. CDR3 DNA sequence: TGTGCCAGCAGCGGGGACAGGAATCAGCCCCAGCATTTT.

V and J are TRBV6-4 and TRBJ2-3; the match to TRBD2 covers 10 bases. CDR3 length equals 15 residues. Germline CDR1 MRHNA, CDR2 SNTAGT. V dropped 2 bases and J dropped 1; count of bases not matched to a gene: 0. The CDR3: CASSDGTSGTDTQYF. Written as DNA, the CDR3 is TGTGCCAGCAGTGACGGGACTAGCGGCACAGATACGCAGTATTTT.

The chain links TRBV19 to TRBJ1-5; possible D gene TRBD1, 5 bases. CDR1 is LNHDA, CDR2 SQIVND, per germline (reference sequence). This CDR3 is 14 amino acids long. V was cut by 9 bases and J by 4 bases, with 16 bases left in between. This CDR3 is CASHGGISNQPQHF. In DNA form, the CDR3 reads TGTGCCAGCCATGGGGGAATCTCAAATCAGCCCCAGCATTTT.